This TCR beta chain came from a study of blood T cell repertoires in COVID-19. In the study overall: T cells, B-cell-depleted T cells, or PBMCs supplied cDNA or gDNA.

Measured with immunoSEQ multiplex PCR; TCRdb has only the in-frame clones, and not every one. In the table there are 85,000 to 130,000 clones, around nine tenths of which are singletons. Details on this clone: One end of the junction is discordant with germline, which a read error may explain.

The CDR3 is 13 residues long. Germline lookup yields CDR1 MGHRA and CDR2 YSYEKL. The origin of this receptor is a man aged 65-85 years with acute or convalescent COVID-19. The V and J genes are TRBV4-1 and TRBJ1-1, with D perhaps TRBD1 (6 bases). The sequenced material came from peripheral blood. Written as DNA, the CDR3 is TGCGCCAGCAGCGGACGAGAGAGGGGGAGAGAATACTTT. This gives the protein CASSGRERGREYF.